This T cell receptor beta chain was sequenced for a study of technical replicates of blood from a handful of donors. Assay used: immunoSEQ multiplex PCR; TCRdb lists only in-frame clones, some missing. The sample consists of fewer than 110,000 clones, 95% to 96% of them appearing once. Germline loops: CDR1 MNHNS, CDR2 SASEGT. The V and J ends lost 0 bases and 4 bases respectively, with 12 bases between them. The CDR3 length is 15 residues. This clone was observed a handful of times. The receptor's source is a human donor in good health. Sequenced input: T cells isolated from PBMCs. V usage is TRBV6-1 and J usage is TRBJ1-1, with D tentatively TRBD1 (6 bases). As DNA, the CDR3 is TGTGCCAGCAGTGAAGCCACAGGGTCTACCACTGAAGCTTTCTTT. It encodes CASSEATGSTTEAFF.